The 21 T cell receptor beta chains listed next were all sequenced from one sample in a study of blood T cell repertoires in COVID-19. Method: immunoSEQ multiplex PCR; TCRdb's copy keeps in-frame clones and lacks some. The sample holds some 260,000 clones, over 75% seen once. What was sequenced was peripheral blood. Receptor source: a woman under 40 with acute or convalescent COVID-19.

The V gene is TRBV9, the J gene TRBJ2-2; 9 bases agree with TRBD2. CDR1 is SGDLS and CDR2 is YYNGEE in the germline V gene. This CDR3 contains 16 residues. V trimming: 3 bases; J trimming: 3 bases; junction bases outside the gene matches: 6. The CDR3 coding sequence is TGTGCCAGCAGCGCCGTAGCGGGAGCATACACCGGGGAGCTGTTTTTT. Amino acids: CASSAVAGAYTGELFF.

The chain has TRBV2 and TRBJ2-3; possible D gene TRBD1, 5 bases. V gave up 4 bases and J gave up 3 bases, with 20 bases separating them. Germline V lookup: CDR1 SNHLY, CDR2 FYNNEI. The CDR3 is 17 residues long. CDR3 loop: CASSAINRGSGTDTQYF. As DNA, the CDR3 is TGTGCCAGCAGTGCTATCAACCGAGGATCAGGGACAGATACGCAGTATTTT.

The chain links TRBV29-1 to TRBJ2-6; 12 positions match TRBD1. CDR3 length equals 17 residues. Losses at the gene ends were 4 bases for V and 3 bases for J; bases not matched to a gene: 7. Germline V gene lookup returns CDR1 SQVTM and CDR2 ANQGSEA. The CDR3 spells CSVGGDRGLIGANVLTF. The CDR3 region has the DNA TGCAGCGTTGGTGGGGACAGGGGGCTTATTGGGGCCAACGTCCTGACTTTC.

This clone was seen a handful of times. The CDR3 sequence: CASSWGDSYNEQFF. CDR3 coding DNA: TGTGCCAGCAGTTGGGGGGACTCCTACAATGAGCAGTTCTTC. The rearrangement links TRBV27 to TRBJ2-1; D is perhaps TRBD2 (6 bases). The V gene lost 4 bases and the J gene lost 0 bases, with 7 bases spanning the gap. Germline-derived CDR1 and CDR2 are MNHEY and SMNVEV (reference sequence). This CDR3 has 14 amino acids.

V gene TRBV3-1 (or the pseudogene TRBV3-2) combines with J gene TRBJ2-3; D is perhaps TRBD2 (6 bases). CDR1 LGHDT and CDR2 YNNKEL come from the germline V gene (reference sequence). The CDR3 is 16 amino acids. The V gene lost 0 bases and the J gene lost 4 bases, with 14 bases spanning the gap. The CDR3 loop reads CASSQDRREKPDTQYF. DNA of the CDR3: TGTGCCAGCAGCCAAGATCGGAGGGAGAAGCCAGATACGCAGTATTTT.

The chain joins TRBV5-8 to TRBJ1-5; D is ambiguous. The germline gives CDR1 SGHTS, CDR2 YDEGEE. The CDR3 is 15 amino acids. V lost 3 bases and J lost 4, with 14 bases in between. The CDR3 coding sequence is TGTGCCAGCAGCTCGCTCGTCAGGTCAAATCAGCCCCAGCATTTT. As protein: CASSSLVRSNQPQHF.

The gene calls are TRBV7-9 and TRBJ1-6; TRBD1 aligns across 7 bases. This CDR3 spans 14 amino acids. Trimming removed 5 bases from V and 8 bases from J; junction bases left unmatched: 6. CDR1 is SEHNR, CDR2 FQNEAQ, per germline (reference sequence). This CDR3 reads CASSPRQGYSPLHF. DNA for the CDR3: TGTGCCAGCAGCCCACGACAGGGATATTCACCCCTCCACTTT.

This clone was detected only once. The V gene is TRBV9, the J gene TRBJ2-2, with D perhaps matching TRBD2 (5 bases). CDR1 and CDR2 from the germline V gene are SGDLS and YYNGEE. Trimming removed 0 bases at V and 4 bases at J, with 13 bases between. The CDR3 consists of 16 residues. CDR3 sequence: CASSVEAGVSTGELFF. CDR3 bases: TGTGCCAGCAGCGTAGAGGCCGGGGTCAGCACCGGGGAGCTGTTTTTT.

The chain combines TRBV4-3 with TRBJ2-7; D is uncertain. CDR1 is LGHNA and CDR2 is YSLEER in the germline V gene. The CDR3 contains 16 residues. Trimming removed 3 bases at V and 0 bases at J, with 15 bases between. The CDR3 sequence is CASSQASGPSSYEQYF. In DNA, the CDR3 is TGCGCCAGCAGCCAGGCCTCTGGGCCGAGCTCCTACGAGCAGTACTTC.

This clone was observed a single time. The V call is TRBV19, the J call TRBJ2-1, with 9 bases matching TRBD2. There are 13 residues in the CDR3. Germline-derived CDR1 and CDR2 are LNHDA and SQIVND (reference sequence). The J segment lost 9 bases and the V segment lost 4 bases, leaving 4 bases of the junction unmatched. The CDR3 DNA sequence: TGTGCCAGTAGTACTGGTAGCGGGGGTGAGCAGTTCTTC. This codes for CASSTGSGGEQFF.

The J gene is TRBJ2-3, the V gene TRBV6-5; D is uncertain. The V end lost 4 bases, the J end lost 2 bases, and 4 bases lay between the germline ends. The CDR3 consists of 12 residues. In germline, CDR1 is MNHEY, CDR2 SVGAGI. The DNA of the CDR3 is TGTGCCAGCAGTTCCCTCACAGATACGCAGTATTTT. Encoded protein: CASSSLTDTQYF.

This chain connects TRBV6-2 or TRBV6-3 to TRBJ1-5; no clear D gene. The CDR3 is made up of 17 amino acids. Deletions cut 5 bases from V and 2 bases from J, with 19 bases between. Per germline, CDR1 MNHEY and CDR2 SVGEGT. CDR3 region: CASSRRGRTPRNQPQHF. In nucleotides, the CDR3 is TGTGCCAGCAGTCGTCGCGGGCGGACGCCTCGCAATCAGCCCCAGCATTTT.

The CDR3 protein is CASQGAGSGANVLTF. For the CDR3, the DNA is TGTGCCAGCCAGGGGGCTGGCTCTGGGGCCAACGTCCTGACTTTC. The chain employs TRBV18 and TRBJ2-6; 8 bases align to TRBD1. The CDR3 has 15 amino acids. CDR1 and CDR2 (germline): KGHSH, LQKENI. Trimming took 8 bases from V and 0 from J; bases not matched to a gene: 3.

In its sample, this clone was seen once. The chain uses TRBV29-1 and TRBJ2-2, with 11 nucleotides matching TRBD1. Germline V gives CDR1 SQVTM, CDR2 ANQGSEA. V was pared by 7 bases and J by 4 bases, with 2 bases of the junction left unmatched. The CDR3 length is 13 residues. CDR3 sequence: CSAGTGGTGELFF. The CDR3 region has the DNA TGCAGCGCCGGGACAGGGGGCACCGGGGAGCTGTTTTTT.

V usage is TRBV9 and J usage is TRBJ2-1; 14 nucleotides line up with TRBD2. The length of the CDR3 is 20 residues. Losses at the gene ends were 0 bases for V and 4 bases for J; bases not matched to a gene: 12. The germline CDR1 and CDR2 sequences are SGDLS and YYNGEE. The CDR3 is CASSVATYTGLAGGYNEQFF. The CDR3 DNA reads as TGTGCCAGCAGCGTAGCTACTTACACCGGACTAGCGGGAGGATACAATGAGCAGTTCTTC.

J is TRBJ1-2 and V is TRBV27, with D tentatively TRBD1 (6 bases). This CDR3 is 13 amino acids long. Germline assignment: CDR1 MNHEY and CDR2 SMNVEV (reference sequence). V was cut by 3 bases and J by 8 bases, with 13 bases left in between. The CDR3 loop is CASSFLGAGGYTF. In DNA form, the CDR3 reads TGTGCCAGCAGTTTTCTGGGGGCGGGCGGCTACACCTTC.

The chain links TRBV27 to TRBJ2-7; no clear D. Germline V gene sequence: CDR1 MNHEY, CDR2 SMNVEV (reference sequence). This CDR3 contains 15 residues. Trimming took off 4 bases at V and 3 bases at J, with 16 bases between the two ends. CDR3 sequence (DNA): TGTGCCAGCAGTTCAGAACCCAGGTACGTCTACGAGCAGTACTTC. Translation: CASSSEPRYVYEQYF.

This clone came up a few times. The genes are TRBV6-2 or TRBV6-3 and TRBJ1-1; D unclear. CDR3 length equals 14 residues. Germline loops: CDR1 MNHEY, CDR2 SVGEGT. V lost 3 bases to trimming and J lost 2 bases, with 10 bases between them. Here the CDR3 reads CASSYRSTNTEAFF. The CDR3 nucleotides read TGTGCCAGCAGTTATCGGTCGACTAACACTGAAGCTTTCTTT.

The J gene is TRBJ1-1, the V gene TRBV19; a weak D match, TRBD1 (6 bases). Germline CDR1 reads LNHDA; CDR2 reads SQIVND (reference sequence). V lost 6 bases to trimming and J lost 6 bases, with 17 bases between them. This CDR3 region has 14 residues. CDR3 bases: TGTGCCAGTAGGCGGGCAGGGGTGACGGCTGAAGCTTTCTTT. It specifies CASRRAGVTAEAFF.

The chain couples TRBV3-1 (or the pseudogene TRBV3-2) to TRBJ2-5, with a possible D match to TRBD2 (5 bases). This CDR3 region has 16 residues. The germline V gene has CDR1 LGHDT and CDR2 YNNKEL (reference sequence). Deletions cut 1 base from V and 0 bases from J, with 12 bases between. CDR3 loop: CASSQGRSEHQETQYF. CDR3 sequence (DNA): TGTGCCAGCAGCCAAGGGCGTAGCGAGCACCAAGAGACCCAGTACTTC.

V and J are TRBV19 and TRBJ2-5; 9 bases match TRBD1. V shed 4 bases, J shed 5 bases, and the junction held 8 bases outside the gene matches. Per germline, CDR1 LNHDA and CDR2 SQIVND (reference sequence). This CDR3 is 15 amino acids long. This CDR3 reads CASSRRGQGAETQYF. CDR3 sequence (DNA): TGTGCCAGTAGTAGGCGGGGACAGGGCGCGGAGACCCAGTACTTC.